This T cell receptor beta chain was found in a study of cytomegalovirus exposure and HLA in healthy donors. Findings of the study overall: Later work associated more than 15,000 TCR beta sequences with HLA alleles at 0.05 false discovery rate.

Worth noting for this clone: Its antigen remains unknown.

A multiplex PCR was run with 60 Vbeta primers and 13 Jbeta primers. TCRdb's table, derived via immunoSEQ multiplex PCR, lists solely in-frame clones and lacks some. The data show 140,000 to 150,000 clones, less than 85% seen once. This CDR3 is 15 amino acids long. CDR1 and CDR2 from the germline V gene are SGHDN and FVKESK. Trimming at V came to 4 bases and at J to 12 bases, leaving 11 bases not matched to a gene. V and J are TRBV14 and TRBJ2-7; 14 bases map to TRBD2. The sample taken for sequencing was PBMCs. The clonotype was recovered from a woman aged 55-69 years in good health and CMV-seropositive. Written as DNA, the CDR3 is TGTGCCAGCAGCCCTCGGCCGGGACTAGCGGGAGTTGGGTACTTC. Translating it yields CASSPRPGLAGVGYF.